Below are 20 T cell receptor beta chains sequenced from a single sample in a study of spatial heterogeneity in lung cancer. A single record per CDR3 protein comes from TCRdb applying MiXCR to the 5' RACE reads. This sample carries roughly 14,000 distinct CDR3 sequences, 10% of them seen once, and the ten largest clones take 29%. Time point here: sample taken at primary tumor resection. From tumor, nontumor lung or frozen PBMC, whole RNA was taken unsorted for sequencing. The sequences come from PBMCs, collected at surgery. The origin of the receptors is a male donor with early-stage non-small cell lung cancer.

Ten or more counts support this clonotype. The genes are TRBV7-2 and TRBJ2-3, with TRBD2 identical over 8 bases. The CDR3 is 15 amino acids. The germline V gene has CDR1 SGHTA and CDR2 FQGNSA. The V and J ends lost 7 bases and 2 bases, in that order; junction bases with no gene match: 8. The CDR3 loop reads CASTPTSGSTDTQYF. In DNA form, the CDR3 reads TGTGCCAGCACTCCAACTAGCGGTTCCACAGATACGCAGTATTTT.

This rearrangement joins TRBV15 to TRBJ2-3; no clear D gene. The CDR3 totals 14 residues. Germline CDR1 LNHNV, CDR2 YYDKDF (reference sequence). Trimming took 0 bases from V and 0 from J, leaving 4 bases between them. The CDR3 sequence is CATSRDFSTDTQYF. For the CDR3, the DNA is TGTGCCACCAGCAGAGATTTCAGCACAGATACGCAGTATTTT.

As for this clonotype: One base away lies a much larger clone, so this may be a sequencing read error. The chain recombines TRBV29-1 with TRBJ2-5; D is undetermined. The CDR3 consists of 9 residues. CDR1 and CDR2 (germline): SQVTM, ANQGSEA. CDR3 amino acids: CSVGSPWFF. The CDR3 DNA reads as TGCAGCGTTGGGTCCCCCTGGTTCTTC. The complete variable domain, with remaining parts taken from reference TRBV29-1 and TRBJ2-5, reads SAVISQKPSRDICQRGTSLTIQCQVDSQVTMMFWYRQQPGQSLTLIATANQGSEATYESGFVIDKFPISRPNLTFSTLTVSNMSPEDSSIYLCSVGSPWFFGPGTRLLVL.

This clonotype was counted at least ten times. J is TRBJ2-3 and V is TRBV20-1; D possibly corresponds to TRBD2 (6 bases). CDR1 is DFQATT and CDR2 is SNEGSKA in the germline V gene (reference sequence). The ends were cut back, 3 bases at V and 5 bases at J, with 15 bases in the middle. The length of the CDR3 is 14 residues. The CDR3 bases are TGCAGTGCTAGGGAACTAGCAGAGATAGATACGCAGTATTTT. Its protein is CSARELAEIDTQYF.

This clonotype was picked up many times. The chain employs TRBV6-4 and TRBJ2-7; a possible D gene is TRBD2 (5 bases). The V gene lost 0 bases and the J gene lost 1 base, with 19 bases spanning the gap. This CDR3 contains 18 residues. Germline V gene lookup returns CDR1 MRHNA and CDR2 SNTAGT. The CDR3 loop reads CASSDSRSNERPSYEQYF. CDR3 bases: TGTGCCAGCAGTGACTCGAGGTCAAACGAGCGGCCTTCCTACGAGCAGTACTTC.

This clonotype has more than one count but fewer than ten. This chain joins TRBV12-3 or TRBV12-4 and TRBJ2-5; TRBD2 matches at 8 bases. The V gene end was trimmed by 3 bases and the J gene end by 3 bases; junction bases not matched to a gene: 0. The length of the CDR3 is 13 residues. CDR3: CASSFGGEETQYF. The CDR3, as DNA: TGTGCCAGCAGTTTCGGGGGGGAAGAGACCCAGTACTTC.

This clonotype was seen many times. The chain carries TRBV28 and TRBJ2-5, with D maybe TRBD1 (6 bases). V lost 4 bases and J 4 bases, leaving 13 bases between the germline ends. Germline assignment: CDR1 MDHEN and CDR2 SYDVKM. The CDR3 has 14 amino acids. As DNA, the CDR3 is TGTGCCAGCAGTTCCTCAGGGGTCCCAGAGACCCAGTACTTC. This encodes CASSSSGVPETQYF.

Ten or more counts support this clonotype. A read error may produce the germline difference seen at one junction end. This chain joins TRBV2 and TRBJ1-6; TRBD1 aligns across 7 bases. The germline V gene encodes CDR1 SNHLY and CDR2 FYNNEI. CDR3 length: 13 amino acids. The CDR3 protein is CASTNRGTSPLPF. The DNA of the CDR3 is TGTGCCAGCACCAACAGGGGAACTTCACCCCTCCCTTTT.

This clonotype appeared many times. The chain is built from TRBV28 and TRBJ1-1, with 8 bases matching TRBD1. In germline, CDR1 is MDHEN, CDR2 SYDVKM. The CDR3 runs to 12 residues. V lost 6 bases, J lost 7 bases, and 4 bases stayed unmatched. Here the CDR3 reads CASSRGRSEAFF. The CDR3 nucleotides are TGTGCCAGCAGCAGGGGGCGGAGTGAAGCTTTCTTT.

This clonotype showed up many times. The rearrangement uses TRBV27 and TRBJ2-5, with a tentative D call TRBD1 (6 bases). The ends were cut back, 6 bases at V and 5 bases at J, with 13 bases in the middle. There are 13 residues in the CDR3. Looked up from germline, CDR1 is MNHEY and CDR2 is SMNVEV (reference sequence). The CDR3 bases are TGTGCCAGCAGCATGGACAGAAGGGAGACCCAGTACTTC. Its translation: CASSMDRRETQYF.

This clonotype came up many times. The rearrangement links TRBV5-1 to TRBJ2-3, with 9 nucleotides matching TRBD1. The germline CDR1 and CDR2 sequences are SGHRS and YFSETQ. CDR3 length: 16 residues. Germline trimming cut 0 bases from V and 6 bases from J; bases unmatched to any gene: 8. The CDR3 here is CASSLVGTGNVDTQYF. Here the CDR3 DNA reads TGCGCCAGCAGCTTGGTAGGGACAGGGAATGTGGATACGCAGTATTTT. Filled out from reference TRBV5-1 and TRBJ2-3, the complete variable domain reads KAGVTQTPRYLIKTRGQQVTLSCSPISGHRSVSWYQQTPGQGLQFLFEYFSETQRNKGNFPGRFSGRQFSNSRSEMNVSTLELGDSALYLCASSLVGTGNVDTQYFGPGTRLTVL.

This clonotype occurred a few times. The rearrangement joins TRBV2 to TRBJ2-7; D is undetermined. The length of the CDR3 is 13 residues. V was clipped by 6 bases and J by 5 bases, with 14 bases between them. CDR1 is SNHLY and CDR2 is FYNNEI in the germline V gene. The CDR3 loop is CASRASLWDEQYF. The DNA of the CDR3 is TGTGCCAGCAGGGCCTCCCTTTGGGACGAGCAGTACTTC. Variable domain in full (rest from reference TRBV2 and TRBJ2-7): EPEVTQTPSHQVTQMGQEVILRCVPISNHLYFYWYRQILGQKVEFLVSFYNNEISEKSEIFDDQFSVERPDGSNFTLKIRSTKLEDSAMYFCASRASLWDEQYFGPGTRLTVT.

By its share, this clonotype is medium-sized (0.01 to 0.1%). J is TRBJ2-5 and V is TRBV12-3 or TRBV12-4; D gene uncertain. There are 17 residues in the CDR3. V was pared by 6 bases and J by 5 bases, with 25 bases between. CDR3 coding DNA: TGTGCCAGCAGCTCCCCGACGGGCTTGACCCTGGGTGAGACCCAGTACTTC. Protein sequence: CASSSPTGLTLGETQYF.

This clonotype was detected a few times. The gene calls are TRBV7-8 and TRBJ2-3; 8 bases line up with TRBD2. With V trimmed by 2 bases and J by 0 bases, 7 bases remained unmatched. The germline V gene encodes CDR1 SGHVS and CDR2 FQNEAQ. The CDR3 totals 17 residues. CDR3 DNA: TGTGCCAGCAGCTTAAAGGCGGCTAGCGGGAGCACAGATACGCAGTATTTT. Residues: CASSLKAASGSTDTQYF.

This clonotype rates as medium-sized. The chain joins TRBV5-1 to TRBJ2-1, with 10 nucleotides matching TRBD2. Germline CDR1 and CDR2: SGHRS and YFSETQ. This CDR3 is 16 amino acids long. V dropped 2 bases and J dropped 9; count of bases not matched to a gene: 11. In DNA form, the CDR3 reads TGCGCCAGCAGCTTCGGACTAGCGGAGAAGTACCGTGAGCAGTTCTTC. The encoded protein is CASSFGLAEKYREQFF.

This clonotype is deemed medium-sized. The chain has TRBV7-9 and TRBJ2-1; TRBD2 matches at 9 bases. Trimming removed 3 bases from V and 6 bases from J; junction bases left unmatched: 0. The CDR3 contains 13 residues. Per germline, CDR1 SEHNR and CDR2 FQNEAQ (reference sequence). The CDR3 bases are TGTGCCAGCAGCTTGGGACTAGCCAATGAGCAGTTCTTC. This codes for CASSLGLANEQFF.

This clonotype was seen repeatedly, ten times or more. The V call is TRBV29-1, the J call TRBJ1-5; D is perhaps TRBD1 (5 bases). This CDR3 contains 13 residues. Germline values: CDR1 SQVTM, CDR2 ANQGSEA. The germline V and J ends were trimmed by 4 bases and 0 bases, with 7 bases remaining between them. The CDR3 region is CSVGQNSNQPQHF. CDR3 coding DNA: TGCAGCGTTGGACAGAATAGCAATCAGCCCCAGCATTTT. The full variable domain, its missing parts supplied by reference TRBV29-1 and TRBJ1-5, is SAVISQKPSRDICQRGTSLTIQCQVDSQVTMMFWYRQQPGQSLTLIATANQGSEATYESGFVIDKFPISRPNLTFSTLTVSNMSPEDSSIYLCSVGQNSNQPQHFGDGTRLSIL.

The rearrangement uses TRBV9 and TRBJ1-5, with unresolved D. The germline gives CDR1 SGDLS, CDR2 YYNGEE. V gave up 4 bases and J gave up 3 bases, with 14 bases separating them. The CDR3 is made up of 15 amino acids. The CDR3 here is CASSPSGRPNQPQHF. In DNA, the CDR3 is TGTGCCAGCAGCCCTAGCGGCAGGCCCAATCAGCCCCAGCATTTT.

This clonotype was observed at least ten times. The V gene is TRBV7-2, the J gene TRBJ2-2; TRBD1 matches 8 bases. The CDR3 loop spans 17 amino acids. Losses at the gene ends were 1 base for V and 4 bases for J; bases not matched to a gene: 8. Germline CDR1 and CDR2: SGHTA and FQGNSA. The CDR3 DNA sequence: TGTGCCAGCAGCTTAGAACCGACAGGGGCGATCACCGGGGAGCTGTTTTTT. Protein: CASSLEPTGAITGELFF.

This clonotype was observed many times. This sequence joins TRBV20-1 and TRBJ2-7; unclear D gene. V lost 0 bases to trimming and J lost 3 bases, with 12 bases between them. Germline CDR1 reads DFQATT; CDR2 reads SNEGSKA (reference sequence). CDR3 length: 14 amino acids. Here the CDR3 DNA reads TGCAGTGCTAGAGATCGGCAGACGTACTACGAGCAGTACTTC. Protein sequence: CSARDRQTYYEQYF.